This TCR beta chain was captured in a study of vaccination effects on CD4 cells after COVID-19. Study-level results: The vaccine-induced clones of healthy vaccinees included only 1 of 255 that cross-reacted with common cold coronaviruses.

A word on this clone: Its matching antigen is unknown.

The assay was immunoSEQ multiplex PCR, and TCRdb's table has in-frame clones only and misses some. The sample has approximately 38,000 clones, about 63% seen once. Researchers isolated CD4+ T cells once about 11 days of culture had elapsed. Two doses of BNT162b2 or mRNA-1273 vaccine were administered to participants. Looked up from germline, CDR1 is LNHDA and CDR2 is SQIVND (reference sequence). CDR3 size: 13 residues. V lost 3 bases and J 2 bases, leaving 8 bases between the germline ends. The rearrangement links TRBV19 to TRBJ2-7; D not resolved. The material sequenced was CD4+ T cells from PBMCs cultured without peptide, taken after COVID-19 vaccination. The receptor was derived from a human donor who received a COVID-19 vaccine. CDR3 loop: CASSMGLPYEQYF. The CDR3 nucleotides read TGTGCCAGTAGTATGGGTCTGCCCTACGAGCAGTACTTC.